The next 5 T cell receptor beta chains were all read from a single sample in a study of neurological immune-mediated disorders. A single record per CDR3 protein comes from TCRdb applying MiXCR to the 5' RACE reads. The sample holds tens of thousands of distinct CDR3 sequences, about 13% seen once. The specimen was PBMCs. The receptor set was obtained from a woman aged 60 to 75 with HTLV-1-associated myelopathy (HAM/TSP).

This clonotype has a count of ten or more. The chain has TRBV12-3 or TRBV12-4 and TRBJ2-3, with 9 bases that match TRBD2. V dropped 8 bases and J dropped 2; count of bases not matched to a gene: 8. CDR3 length: 15 residues. CDR3 nucleotides: TGTGCCAGCGCTGGGCTAGCGGGGTTCACAGATACGCAGTATTTT. Its translation: CASAGLAGFTDTQYF.

The table lists this clonotype with many counts. The V call is TRBV20-1, the J call TRBJ2-1; D remains ambiguous. CDR3 size: 12 residues. Trimming took off 2 bases at V and 5 bases at J, with 7 bases between the two ends. Germline V gene lookup returns CDR1 DFQATT and CDR2 SNEGSKA (reference sequence). CDR3 loop: CSARPWDNEQFF. The CDR3 coding sequence is TGCAGTGCTAGACCCTGGGACAATGAGCAGTTCTTC.

This clonotype showed up many times. V and J are TRBV5-6 and TRBJ1-6; the D gene is possibly TRBD1 (5 bases). This CDR3 is built from 14 residues. Trimming cost V 0 bases and J 9 bases, with 10 bases left between them. Germline assignment: CDR1 SGHDT and CDR2 YYEEEE. The CDR3 sequence: CASSLVRGGSPLHF. CDR3 nucleotide sequence: TGTGCCAGCAGCTTGGTTAGGGGAGGTTCACCCCTCCACTTT.

At least ten counts were recorded for this clonotype. The chain couples TRBV12-3 or TRBV12-4 to TRBJ2-1; D is unclear. The CDR3 length is 12 residues. V was cut by 3 bases and J by 7 bases, with 7 bases left in between. The CDR3 is CASSFVGNEQFF. For the CDR3, the DNA is TGTGCCAGCAGTTTTGTGGGGAATGAGCAGTTCTTC.

This clonotype was seen at least ten times. This chain uses TRBV5-1 with TRBJ2-3, with a possible D match to TRBD2 (5 bases). Between the trimmed V and J ends, which lost 1 base and 4 bases, there was a span of 10 bases. The CDR3 length is 14 residues. Germline V gene sequence: CDR1 SGHRS, CDR2 YFSETQ. The CDR3 reads CASSLSGEADTQYF. The CDR3 coding sequence is TGCGCCAGCAGCTTGTCCGGGGAAGCAGATACGCAGTATTTT.